This T cell receptor beta chain is from a study of T cells in Graves' hyperthyroidism and ophthalmopathy. The CDR3 covers 15 residues. Germline V CDR1 and CDR2: MNHEY, SVGEGT. The junction had 8 bases not matched to a gene; V was cut back by 6 bases and J by 4 bases. RNA transcripts gave rise to amplified TCR beta CDR3 regions. Using the HTBI primer set, a first-round RT-PCR was run on the TCR CDR3. MiXCR was run by TCRdb on the multiplex PCR reads, yielding one entry per CDR3 protein. Counted here are about 530,000 distinct CDR3 sequences, roughly 15% occurring once; the ten biggest clones make up under 20%.

The source is a woman under 30 with Graves' ophthalmopathy. The sample consisted of blood. V gene TRBV6-2 or TRBV6-3 combines with J gene TRBJ2-1, with 8 positions matching TRBD2. The CDR3 bases are TGTGCCAGCAGCGTAGGAGCGGGGGTTTACAATGAGCAGTTCTTC. Translating it yields CASSVGAGVYNEQFF.